Judged by abundance, the clone carrying this T cell receptor beta chain is medium-sized. Its antigen is not known. Findings of the study overall: The TCR gene usage of tumor memory CD4+ T cells clustered together with blood and lymph node memory CD4+ cells and with lymph node naive CD4+ cells.

Purified naive CD4+ T cells were depleted of CD25+ Tregs. Germline-derived CDR1 and CDR2 are DFQATT and SNEGSKA (reference sequence). This CDR3 comprises 13 residues. Trimming cost V 5 bases and J 4 bases; bases outside gene matches: 4. TCRdb re-called the 5' RACE reads with MiXCR, one entry per CDR3 protein. The sample includes tens of thousands of distinct CDR3 sequences, 25% to 35% of them seen just once. The chain is built from TRBV20-1 and TRBJ2-7; 11 nucleotides align to TRBD2. Source material: naive CD4+ T cells sorted from blood. Sample subset: naive CD4+ T cells, CD4+CD45RA+CD25-. This clonotype was obtained from a female donor with breast cancer. CDR3 residues: CSASGLAVYEQYF. The DNA for the CDR3 is TGCAGTGCTTCGGGACTAGCGGTTTACGAGCAGTACTTC.